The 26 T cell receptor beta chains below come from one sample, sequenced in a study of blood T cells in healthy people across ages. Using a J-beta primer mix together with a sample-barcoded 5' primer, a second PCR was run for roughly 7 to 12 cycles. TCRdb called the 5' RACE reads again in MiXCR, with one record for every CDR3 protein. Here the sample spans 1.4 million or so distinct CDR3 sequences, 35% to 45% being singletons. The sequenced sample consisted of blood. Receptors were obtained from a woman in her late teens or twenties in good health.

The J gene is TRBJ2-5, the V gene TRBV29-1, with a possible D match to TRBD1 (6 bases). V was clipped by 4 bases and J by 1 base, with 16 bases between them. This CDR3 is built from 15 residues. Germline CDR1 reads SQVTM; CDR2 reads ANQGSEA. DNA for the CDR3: TGCAGCGTTGGGGGCATGGGGGCAGGCCAAGAGACCCAGTACTTC. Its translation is CSVGGMGAGQETQYF.

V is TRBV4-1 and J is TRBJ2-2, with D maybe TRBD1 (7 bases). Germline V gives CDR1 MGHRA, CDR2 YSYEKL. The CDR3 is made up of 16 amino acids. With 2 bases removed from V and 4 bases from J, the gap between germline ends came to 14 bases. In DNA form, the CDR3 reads TGCGCCAGCAGCCAATCTGGAGGGGGCATCACCGGGGAGCTGTTTTTT. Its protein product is CASSQSGGGITGELFF.

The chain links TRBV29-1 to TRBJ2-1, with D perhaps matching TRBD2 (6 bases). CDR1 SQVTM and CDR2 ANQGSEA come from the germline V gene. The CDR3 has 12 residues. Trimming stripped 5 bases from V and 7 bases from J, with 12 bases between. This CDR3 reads CSVLVAGNEQFF. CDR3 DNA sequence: TGCAGCGTTCTAGTTGCGGGGAATGAGCAGTTCTTC.

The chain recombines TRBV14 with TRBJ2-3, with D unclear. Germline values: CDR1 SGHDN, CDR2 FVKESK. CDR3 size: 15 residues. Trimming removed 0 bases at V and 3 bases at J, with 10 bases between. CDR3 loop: CASSQEHYSTDTQYF. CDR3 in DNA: TGTGCCAGCAGCCAAGAGCACTATTCGACAGATACGCAGTATTTT.

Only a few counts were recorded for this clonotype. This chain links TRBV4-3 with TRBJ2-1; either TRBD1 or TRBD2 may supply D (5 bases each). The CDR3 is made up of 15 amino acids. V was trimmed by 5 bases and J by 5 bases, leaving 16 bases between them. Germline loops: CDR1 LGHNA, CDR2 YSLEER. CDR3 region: CASSVSPGTNNEQFF. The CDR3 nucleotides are TGCGCCAGCAGCGTATCCCCCGGGACCAACAATGAGCAGTTCTTC.

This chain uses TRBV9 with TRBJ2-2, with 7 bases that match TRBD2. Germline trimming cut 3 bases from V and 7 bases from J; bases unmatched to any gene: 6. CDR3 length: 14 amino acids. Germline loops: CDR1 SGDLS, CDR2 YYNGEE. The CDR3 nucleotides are TGTGCCAGCAGCGAACGACTAGCAGTCGGGGAGCTGTTTTTT. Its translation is CASSERLAVGELFF. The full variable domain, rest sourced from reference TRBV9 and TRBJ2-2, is DSGVTQTPKHLITATGQRVTLRCSPRSGDLSVYWYQQSLDQGLQFLIQYYNGEERAKGNILERFSAQQFPDLHSELNLSSLELGDSALYFCASSERLAVGELFFGEGSRLTVL.

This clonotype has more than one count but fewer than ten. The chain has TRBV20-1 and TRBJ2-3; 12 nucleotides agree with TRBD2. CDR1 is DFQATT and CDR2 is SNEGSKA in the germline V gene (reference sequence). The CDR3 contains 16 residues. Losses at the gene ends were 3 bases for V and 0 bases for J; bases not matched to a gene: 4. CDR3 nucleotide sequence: TGCAGTGCTAGTAGGGGACTAGCGGGTAGCACAGATACGCAGTATTTT. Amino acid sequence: CSASRGLAGSTDTQYF.

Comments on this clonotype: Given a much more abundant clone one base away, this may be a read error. CDR3 sequence: CASRGDGSYTEAFF. The CDR3 DNA follows: TGTGCCAGCAGGGGGGACGGATCTTACACTGAAGCTTTCTTT. The chain links TRBV2 to TRBJ1-1, with D possibly TRBD1 on 5 matching bases. The germline gives CDR1 SNHLY, CDR2 FYNNEI. The ends were cut back, 6 bases at V and 3 bases at J, with 14 bases in the middle. There are 14 residues in the CDR3.

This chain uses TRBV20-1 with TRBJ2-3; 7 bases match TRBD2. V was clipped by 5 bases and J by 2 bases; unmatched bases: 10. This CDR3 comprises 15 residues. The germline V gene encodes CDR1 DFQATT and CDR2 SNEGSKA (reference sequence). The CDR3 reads CSALHLGGDTDTQYF. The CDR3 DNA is TGCAGTGCTCTGCACCTGGGGGGGGACACAGATACGCAGTATTTT.

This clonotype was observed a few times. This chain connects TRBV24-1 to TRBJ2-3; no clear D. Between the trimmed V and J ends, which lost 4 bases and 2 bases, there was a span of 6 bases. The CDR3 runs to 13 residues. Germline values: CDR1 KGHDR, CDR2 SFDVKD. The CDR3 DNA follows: TGTGCCACCAGTGAGCCGGCCACAGATACGCAGTATTTT. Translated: CATSEPATDTQYF.

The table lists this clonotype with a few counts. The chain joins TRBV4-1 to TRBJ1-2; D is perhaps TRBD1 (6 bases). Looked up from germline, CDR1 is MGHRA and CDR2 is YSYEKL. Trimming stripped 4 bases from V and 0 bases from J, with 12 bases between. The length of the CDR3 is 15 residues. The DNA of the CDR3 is TGCGCCAGCAGCCCCGGACAGACTGCTAACTATGGCTACACCTTC. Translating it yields CASSPGQTANYGYTF.

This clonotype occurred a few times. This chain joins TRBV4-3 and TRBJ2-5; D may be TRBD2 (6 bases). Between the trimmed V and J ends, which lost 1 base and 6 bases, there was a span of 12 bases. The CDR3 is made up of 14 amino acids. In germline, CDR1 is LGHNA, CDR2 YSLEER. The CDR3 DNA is TGCGCCAGCAGCCAAGGAGGTAGCGGCCAGACCCAGTACTTC. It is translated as CASSQGGSGQTQYF.

CDR3 sequence (DNA): TGTGCCAGCTCACCACTTTATAACAATGAGCAGTTCTTC. Translating gives CASSPLYNNEQFF. J is TRBJ2-1 and V is TRBV18; D is uncertain. Germline CDR1 and CDR2: KGHSH and LQKENI. CDR3 length equals 13 residues. Deletions cut 1 base from V and 5 bases from J, with 6 bases between.

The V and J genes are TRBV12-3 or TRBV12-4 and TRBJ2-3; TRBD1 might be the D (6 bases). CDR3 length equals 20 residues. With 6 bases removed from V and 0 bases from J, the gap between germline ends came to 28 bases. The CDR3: CASSWLPLGSGHTSTDTQYF. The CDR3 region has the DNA TGTGCCAGCAGCTGGTTGCCACTCGGCTCGGGACACACTAGCACAGATACGCAGTATTTT.

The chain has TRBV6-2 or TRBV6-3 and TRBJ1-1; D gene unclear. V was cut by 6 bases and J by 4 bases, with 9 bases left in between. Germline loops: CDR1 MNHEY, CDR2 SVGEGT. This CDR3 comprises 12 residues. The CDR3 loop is CASSAWVTEAFF. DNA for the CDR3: TGTGCCAGCAGCGCCTGGGTCACTGAAGCTTTCTTT.

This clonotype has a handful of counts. For the CDR3, the DNA is TGTGCCAGCAGTTTCCTCCGGGATACGCAGTATTTT. As protein: CASSFLRDTQYF. The V and J genes are TRBV6-2 or TRBV6-3 and TRBJ2-3, with D unresolved. Germline CDR1 MNHEY, CDR2 SVGEGT. The CDR3 sequence is 12 residues long. Trimming left V 4 bases short and J 6 bases short, with 8 bases between.

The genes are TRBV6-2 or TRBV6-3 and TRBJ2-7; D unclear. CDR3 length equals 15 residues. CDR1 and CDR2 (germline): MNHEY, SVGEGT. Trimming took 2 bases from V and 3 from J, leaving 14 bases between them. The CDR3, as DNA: TGTGCCAGCAGTTACGGACCCGAAAAGGGCTACGAGCAGTACTTC. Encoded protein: CASSYGPEKGYEQYF.

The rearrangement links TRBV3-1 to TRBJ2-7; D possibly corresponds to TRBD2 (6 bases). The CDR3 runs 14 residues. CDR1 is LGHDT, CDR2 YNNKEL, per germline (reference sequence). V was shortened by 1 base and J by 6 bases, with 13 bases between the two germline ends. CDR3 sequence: CASSQAGVWREQYF. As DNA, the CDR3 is TGTGCCAGCAGCCAAGCGGGAGTGTGGCGCGAGCAGTACTTC.

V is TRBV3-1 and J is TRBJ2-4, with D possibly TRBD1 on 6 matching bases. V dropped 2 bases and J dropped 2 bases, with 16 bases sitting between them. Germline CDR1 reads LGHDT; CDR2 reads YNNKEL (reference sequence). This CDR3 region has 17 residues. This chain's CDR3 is CASSQLLKQGSKNIQYF. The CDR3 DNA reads TGTGCCAGCAGCCAACTCCTAAAACAGGGTTCCAAAAACATTCAGTACTTC. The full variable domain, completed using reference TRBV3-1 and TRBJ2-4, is DTAVSQTPKYLVTQMGNDKSIKCEQNLGHDTMYWYKQDSKKFLKIMFSYNNKELIINETVPNRFSPKSPDKAHLNLHINSLELGDSAVYFCASSQLLKQGSKNIQYFGAGTRLSVL.

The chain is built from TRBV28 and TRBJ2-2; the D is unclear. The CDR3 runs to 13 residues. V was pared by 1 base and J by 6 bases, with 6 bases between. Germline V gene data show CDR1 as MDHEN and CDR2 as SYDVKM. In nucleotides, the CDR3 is TGTGCCAGCAGTTTATCCGGACCCGGGGAGCTGTTTTTT. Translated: CASSLSGPGELFF.

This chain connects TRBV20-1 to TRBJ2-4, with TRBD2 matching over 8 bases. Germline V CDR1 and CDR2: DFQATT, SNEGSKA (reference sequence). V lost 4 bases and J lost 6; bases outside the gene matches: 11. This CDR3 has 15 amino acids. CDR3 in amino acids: CSAINNLAGPNIQYF. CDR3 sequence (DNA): TGCAGTGCTATAAACAATCTAGCGGGTCCAAACATTCAGTACTTC.

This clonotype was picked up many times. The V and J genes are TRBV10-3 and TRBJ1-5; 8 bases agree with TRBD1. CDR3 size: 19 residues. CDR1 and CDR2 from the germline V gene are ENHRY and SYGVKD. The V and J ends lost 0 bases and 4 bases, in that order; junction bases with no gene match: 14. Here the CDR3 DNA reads TGTGCCATCAGTGAGTCGCTGGGCCAGGGGGCGAAAGGGAATCAGCCCCAGCATTTT. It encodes CAISESLGQGAKGNQPQHF.

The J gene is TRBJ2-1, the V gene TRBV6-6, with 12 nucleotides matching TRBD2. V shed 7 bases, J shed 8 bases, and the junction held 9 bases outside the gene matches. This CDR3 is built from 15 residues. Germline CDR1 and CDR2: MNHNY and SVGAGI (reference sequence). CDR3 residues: CASNPTSGGTYEQFF. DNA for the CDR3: TGTGCCAGCAATCCGACTAGCGGGGGCACGTATGAGCAGTTCTTC.

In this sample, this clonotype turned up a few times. CDR3 in DNA: TGTGCCAGCAGCACAGTGGGGGGCCCTAGCAATCAGCCCCAGCATTTT. As protein: CASSTVGGPSNQPQHF. The chain carries TRBV7-2 and TRBJ1-5, with D tentatively TRBD1 (6 bases). Germline V gene sequence: CDR1 SGHTA, CDR2 FQGNSA. The length of the CDR3 is 16 residues. V lost 5 bases and J lost 0, with 14 bases in between.

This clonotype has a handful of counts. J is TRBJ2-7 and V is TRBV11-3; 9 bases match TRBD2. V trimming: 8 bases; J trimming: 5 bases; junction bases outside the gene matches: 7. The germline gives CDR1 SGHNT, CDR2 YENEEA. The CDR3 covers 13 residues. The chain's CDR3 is CASGLAGVHEQYF. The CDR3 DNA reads TGTGCCAGCGGATTAGCGGGAGTCCACGAGCAGTACTTC.

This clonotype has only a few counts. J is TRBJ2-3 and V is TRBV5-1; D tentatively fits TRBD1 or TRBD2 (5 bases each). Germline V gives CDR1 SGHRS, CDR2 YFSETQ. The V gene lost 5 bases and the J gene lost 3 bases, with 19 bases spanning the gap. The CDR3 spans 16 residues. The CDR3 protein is CASRRGETALTDTQYF. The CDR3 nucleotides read TGCGCCAGCAGGAGGGGTGAGACAGCGTTAACAGATACGCAGTATTTT.